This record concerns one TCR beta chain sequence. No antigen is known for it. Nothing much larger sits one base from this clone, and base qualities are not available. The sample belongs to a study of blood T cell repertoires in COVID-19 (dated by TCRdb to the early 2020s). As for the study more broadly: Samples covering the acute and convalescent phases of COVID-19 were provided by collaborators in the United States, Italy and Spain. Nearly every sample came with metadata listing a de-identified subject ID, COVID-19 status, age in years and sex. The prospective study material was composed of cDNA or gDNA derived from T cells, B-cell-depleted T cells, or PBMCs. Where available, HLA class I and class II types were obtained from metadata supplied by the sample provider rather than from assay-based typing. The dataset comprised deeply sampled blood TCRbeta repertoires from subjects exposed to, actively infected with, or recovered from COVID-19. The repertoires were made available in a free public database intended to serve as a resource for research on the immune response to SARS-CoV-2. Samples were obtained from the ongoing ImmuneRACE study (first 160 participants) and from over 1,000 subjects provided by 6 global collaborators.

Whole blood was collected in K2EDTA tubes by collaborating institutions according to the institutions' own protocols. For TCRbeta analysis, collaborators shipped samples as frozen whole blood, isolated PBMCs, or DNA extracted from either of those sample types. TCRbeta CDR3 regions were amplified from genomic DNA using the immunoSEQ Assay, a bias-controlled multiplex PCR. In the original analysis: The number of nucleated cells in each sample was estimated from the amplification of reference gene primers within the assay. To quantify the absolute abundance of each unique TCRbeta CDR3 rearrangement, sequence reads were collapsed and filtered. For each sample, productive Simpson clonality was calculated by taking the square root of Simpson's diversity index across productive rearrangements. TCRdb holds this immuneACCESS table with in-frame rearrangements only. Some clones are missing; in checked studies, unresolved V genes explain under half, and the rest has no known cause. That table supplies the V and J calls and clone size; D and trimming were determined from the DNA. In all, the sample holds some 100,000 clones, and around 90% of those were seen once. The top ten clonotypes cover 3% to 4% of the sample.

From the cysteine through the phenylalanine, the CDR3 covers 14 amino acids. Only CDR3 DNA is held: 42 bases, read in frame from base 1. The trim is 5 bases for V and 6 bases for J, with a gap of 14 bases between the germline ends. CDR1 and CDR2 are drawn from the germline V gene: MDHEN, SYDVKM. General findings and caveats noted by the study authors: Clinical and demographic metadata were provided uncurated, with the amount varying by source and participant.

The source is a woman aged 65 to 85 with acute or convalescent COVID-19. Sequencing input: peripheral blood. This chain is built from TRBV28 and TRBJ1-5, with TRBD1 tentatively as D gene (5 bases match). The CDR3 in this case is CASSPDLGRQPQHF. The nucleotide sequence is TGTGCCAGCAGTCCAGACCTGGGGCGTCAGCCCCAGCATTTT.